The 30 T cell receptor beta chains below come from one sample, sequenced in a study of blood T cell repertoires in COVID-19. TCRdb's copy holds only in-frame clones and misses some; the assay was immunoSEQ multiplex PCR. The sample contains around 300,000 clones, around 87% of which appear only once. The sequencing sample was made of peripheral blood. These receptors were obtained from a woman in her thirties or forties with COVID-19, enrolled during active disease.

The chain has TRBV19 and TRBJ2-2; 7 bases are a match to TRBD1. The CDR3 consists of 15 residues. Germline V gives CDR1 LNHDA, CDR2 SQIVND (reference sequence). J gave up 0 bases and V 4 bases, and 2 bases lay outside the gene matches. CDR3 loop: CASSRGQPNTGELFF. DNA of the CDR3: TGTGCCAGTAGTAGGGGACAGCCGAACACCGGGGAGCTGTTTTTT.

The V and J genes are TRBV9 and TRBJ1-2, with D possibly matching TRBD1 (6 bases). V gave up 0 bases and J gave up 5 bases, with 14 bases separating them. This CDR3 is 15 amino acids long. CDR1 and CDR2 (germline): SGDLS, YYNGEE. The CDR3 DNA follows: TGTGCCAGCAGCGTAGCGAGGGGGGGTGGGTATGGCTACACCTTC. Its translation: CASSVARGGGYGYTF.

V is TRBV7-3 and J is TRBJ2-2; TRBD1 is a possible D gene (6 bases). Trimming removed 6 bases from V and 6 bases from J, with 14 bases in between. Germline V CDR1 and CDR2: SGHTA, FQGTGA. The CDR3 totals 14 residues. This chain's CDR3 is CASRAGVGAGELFF. CDR3 nucleotides: TGTGCCAGCAGGGCAGGGGTCGGCGCCGGGGAGCTGTTTTTT.

The chain is built from TRBV7-2 and TRBJ1-2; TRBD1 agrees at 7 bases. CDR3 length: 14 residues. The ends lost 2 bases at V and 3 bases at J; junction bases unmatched: 3. The germline CDR1 and CDR2 sequences are SGHTA and FQGNSA. As DNA, the CDR3 is TGTGCCAGCAGCTTATATACAGGGGACTATGGCTACACCTTC. Translated, it gives CASSLYTGDYGYTF.

This chain joins TRBV19 and TRBJ2-7; D remains ambiguous. V was pared by 4 bases and J by 1 base, with 8 bases between. Per germline, CDR1 LNHDA and CDR2 SQIVND (reference sequence). The CDR3 is 13 residues long. The CDR3 spells CASSTLPSYEQYF. The CDR3, as DNA: TGTGCCAGTAGTACACTCCCTTCCTACGAGCAGTACTTC.

The V and J genes are TRBV19 and TRBJ1-6, with 7 bases matching TRBD1. V dropped 6 bases and J dropped 7; count of bases not matched to a gene: 6. Germline V CDR1 and CDR2: LNHDA, SQIVND (reference sequence). The CDR3 extends over 14 amino acids. CDR3 DNA: TGTGCCAGTAGAGTGACAGGGAACAATTCACCCCTCCACTTT. This codes for CASRVTGNNSPLHF.

This clone was recorded once. Different DNA sequences within this sample yield the same CDR3. This chain links TRBV7-8 with TRBJ1-5; D gene unclear. Germline CDR1 and CDR2: SGHVS and FQNEAQ. This CDR3 is 14 amino acids long. Trimming shortened V by 2 bases and J by 2 bases, and 7 bases separated the two germline ends. This chain's CDR3 is CASSLSGGNQPQHF. The CDR3, as DNA: TGTGCCAGCAGCTTAAGTGGAGGCAATCAGCCCCAGCATTTT.

The CDR3 is CASRDSGFYNEQFF. The CDR3, as DNA: TGCGCCAGCAGAGATAGCGGGTTTTACAATGAGCAGTTCTTC. The genes are TRBV5-1 and TRBJ2-1, with 7 bases identical to TRBD2. Germline V gene sequence: CDR1 SGHRS, CDR2 YFSETQ. The CDR3 contains 14 residues. Trimming at V came to 5 bases and at J to 4 bases, leaving 6 bases not matched to a gene.

The CDR3 loop is CASSAPGLGVDQYF. The CDR3 coding sequence is TGTGCCAGTAGTGCTCCGGGACTAGGGGTTGATCAGTACTTC. The rearrangement links TRBV19 to TRBJ2-7, with TRBD2 matching 8 bases. The junction had 13 bases not matched to a gene; V was cut back by 5 bases and J by 10 bases. CDR3 length equals 14 residues. CDR1 and CDR2 (germline): LNHDA, SQIVND (reference sequence).

The DNA for the CDR3 is TGTGCCAGCAGAGGGCAGGGGTATGGCGGGGAGCTGTTTTTT. It encodes CASRGQGYGGELFF. V is TRBV27 and J is TRBJ2-2, with a tentative D call TRBD1 (6 bases). CDR3 length equals 14 residues. The V gene lost 6 bases and the J gene lost 7 bases, with 15 bases spanning the gap. The V gene's germline CDR1 is MNHEY and CDR2 SMNVEV (reference sequence).

The rearrangement uses TRBV3-1 (or the pseudogene TRBV3-2) and TRBJ1-4; D perhaps matches TRBD1 (6 bases). Germline CDR1 LGHDT, CDR2 YNNKEL (reference sequence). Between the trimmed V and J ends, which lost 0 bases and 8 bases, there was a span of 13 bases. The CDR3 has 15 residues. CDR3 sequence reads: CASSQDATGREKLFF. CDR3 DNA: TGTGCCAGCAGCCAAGATGCAACAGGGAGAGAAAAACTGTTTTTT.

The rearrangement uses TRBV7-8 and TRBJ1-6, with 8 nucleotides matching TRBD1. Germline CDR1 reads SGHVS; CDR2 reads FQNEAQ. V shed 5 bases and J 8 bases; nucleotides not matched to a gene: 2. The CDR3 is 13 amino acids. The CDR3 nucleotides read TGTGCCAGCAGCATCAGGGGGCATTCACCCCTCCACTTT. This encodes CASSIRGHSPLHF.

This clone was seen a handful of times. The rearrangement joins TRBV6-5 to TRBJ1-3; 10 bases agree with TRBD1. The CDR3 has 16 amino acids. V was clipped by 3 bases and J by 3 bases; unmatched bases: 5. The V gene's germline CDR1 is MNHEY and CDR2 SVGAGI. As DNA, the CDR3 is TGTGCCAGCAGTTATCAGACAGGGGGCGATGGAAACACCATATATTTT. Translated, it gives CASSYQTGGDGNTIYF.

The chain is built from TRBV9 and TRBJ1-4; D remains unclear. Germline-derived CDR1 and CDR2 are SGDLS and YYNGEE. Trimming left V 0 bases short and J 9 bases short, with 24 bases between. The CDR3 runs 18 residues. In DNA form, the CDR3 reads TGTGCCAGCAGCGTAGTGGCGGGAGAAACGGGAGGGAGCAAAAAACTGTTTTTT. This translates into CASSVVAGETGGSKKLFF.

The CDR3 here is CASSLRGQGYNEQFF. CDR3 nucleotides: TGTGCCAGCAGCTTAAGAGGACAGGGATACAATGAGCAGTTCTTC. This sequence joins TRBV7-3 and TRBJ2-1, with 8 bases that match TRBD1. Unmatched junction bases numbered 3, after V lost 1 base and J lost 4 bases. CDR1 SGHTA and CDR2 FQGTGA come from the germline V gene. The CDR3 consists of 15 residues.

The count of this clone is one. The V and J genes are TRBV6-5 and TRBJ1-5; D unclear. CDR1 MNHEY and CDR2 SVGAGI come from the germline V gene. This CDR3 region has 13 residues. Trimming removed 4 bases at V and 10 bases at J, with 14 bases between. The CDR3 DNA reads as TGTGCCAGCAGTTCCTCAGCGACCGCACCCCAGCATTTT. Its protein product is CASSSSATAPQHF.

The chain carries TRBV7-9 and TRBJ2-4; 7 bases line up with TRBD2. The CDR3 is 14 residues long. The junction had 6 bases not matched to a gene; V was cut back by 3 bases and J by 7 bases. Germline loops: CDR1 SEHNR, CDR2 FQNEAQ (reference sequence). The DNA for the CDR3 is TGTGCCAGCAGCTTGGTGTCCGGGGGGAACATTCAGTACTTC. Residues: CASSLVSGGNIQYF.

The chain employs TRBV28 and TRBJ1-1, with D possibly matching TRBD1 (5 bases). Trimming left V 7 bases short and J 4 bases short, with 19 bases between. This CDR3 has 15 amino acids. The germline gives CDR1 MDHEN, CDR2 SYDVKM. The CDR3 DNA follows: TGTGCCAGCACCGACCCCCCCGCAGGGTTCACTGAAGCTTTCTTT. It translates to CASTDPPAGFTEAFF.

V and J are TRBV9 and TRBJ1-1, with a possible D match to TRBD1 (6 bases). Germline V gene data show CDR1 as SGDLS and CDR2 as YYNGEE. Trimming shortened V by 3 bases and J by 0 bases, and 12 bases separated the two germline ends. The length of the CDR3 is 15 residues. This CDR3 reads CASSATTGLNTEAFF. Written as DNA, the CDR3 is TGTGCCAGCAGCGCAACGACAGGCCTGAACACTGAAGCTTTCTTT.

This clone came up once. The J gene is TRBJ2-3, the V gene TRBV6-5; D unresolved. The CDR3 contains 13 residues. The germline gives CDR1 MNHEY, CDR2 SVGAGI. Deletions cut 0 bases from V and 11 bases from J, with 12 bases between. In nucleotides, the CDR3 is TGTGCCAGCAGTTACTCGAAACCCTCTATGCAGTATTTT. Protein: CASSYSKPSMQYF.

V gene TRBV6-2 or TRBV6-3 combines with J gene TRBJ2-6, with a tentative D call TRBD1 (6 bases). Germline loops: CDR1 MNHEY, CDR2 SVGEGT. Trimming took off 5 bases at V and 2 bases at J, with 10 bases between the two ends. The CDR3 has 15 amino acids. CDR3 sequence reads: CASSPQGTGANVLTF. The CDR3 DNA reads TGTGCCAGCAGTCCCCAGGGGACTGGGGCCAACGTCCTGACTTTC.

This clone was recorded once. The CDR3 loop reads CASSLGGYGDYTF. The CDR3 DNA reads as TGCGCCAGCAGCTTGGGAGGGTATGGGGATTACACCTTC. This chain connects TRBV5-1 to TRBJ1-2; the D is unclear. The CDR3 runs 13 residues. V was cut by 0 bases and J by 11 bases, with 14 bases left in between. Germline V gives CDR1 SGHRS, CDR2 YFSETQ.

This clone has just one count. The rearrangement links TRBV7-3 to TRBJ1-2; 7 nucleotides align to TRBD1. This CDR3 has 15 amino acids. Per the germline V gene, CDR1 is SGHTA and CDR2 is FQGTGA. V lost 4 bases and J lost 2; bases outside the gene matches: 7. The CDR3 nucleotides are TGTGCCAGCAGCTCCCCGACAGGGAGCAACTATGGCTACACCTTC. This gives the protein CASSSPTGSNYGYTF.

The rearrangement joins TRBV5-1 to TRBJ1-5, with D unclear. Germline CDR1 is SGHRS and CDR2 is YFSETQ. Trimming took off 0 bases at V and 0 bases at J, with 7 bases between the two ends. This CDR3 has 15 amino acids. The CDR3 is CASSLDSYSNQPQHF. Written as DNA, the CDR3 is TGCGCCAGCAGCTTGGACAGCTATAGCAATCAGCCCCAGCATTTT.

This sequence joins TRBV24-1 and TRBJ1-2, with a tentative D call TRBD1 (5 bases). V was cut by 5 bases and J by 0 bases, with 9 bases left in between. This CDR3 has 14 amino acids. Germline values: CDR1 KGHDR, CDR2 SFDVKD. The CDR3 DNA is TGTGCCACCAGTGTGGCGGGGCCTAACTATGGCTACACCTTC. Encoded protein: CATSVAGPNYGYTF.

This clone was observed a few times. The CDR3 DNA is TGTGCCAGCATGAGGGACAGGGCGAACACTGAAGCTTTCTTT. This codes for CASMRDRANTEAFF. The rearrangement links TRBV2 to TRBJ1-1, with 9 bases aligning to TRBD1. CDR1 and CDR2 from the germline V gene are SNHLY and FYNNEI. V lost 7 bases, J lost 1 base, and 4 bases stayed unmatched. This CDR3 is built from 14 residues.

This chain connects TRBV10-2 to TRBJ2-2; 9 positions agree with TRBD2. Germline values: CDR1 WSHSY, CDR2 SAAADI. CDR3 size: 15 residues. The J segment lost 4 bases and the V segment lost 8 bases, leaving 8 bases of the junction unmatched. The DNA for the CDR3 is TGCGCCAGCCAGCGGGAGGCGAGGGGCACCGGGGAGCTGTTTTTT. As protein: CASQREARGTGELFF.

The chain has TRBV18 and TRBJ2-7; tentative D call: TRBD1 (6 bases). The V and J ends lost 2 bases and 2 bases respectively, with 13 bases between them. The CDR3 runs to 15 residues. CDR1 is KGHSH, CDR2 LQKENI, per germline. The CDR3 is CASSPYRDTTYEQYF. CDR3 bases: TGTGCCAGCTCACCATACCGGGACACAACCTACGAGCAGTACTTC.

This chain links TRBV5-1 with TRBJ2-5; 9 nucleotides match TRBD1. Germline V gene data show CDR1 as SGHRS and CDR2 as YFSETQ. CDR3 length: 15 amino acids. Trimming at V came to 5 bases and at J to 2 bases, leaving 7 bases not matched to a gene. CDR3 in amino acids: CASRTGTGRQETQYF. The DNA of the CDR3 is TGCGCCAGCAGGACAGGGACAGGGCGACAAGAGACCCAGTACTTC.

The genes are TRBV5-8 and TRBJ1-5; TRBD1 matches at 9 bases. Germline V lookup: CDR1 SGHTS, CDR2 YDEGEE. CDR3 length equals 15 residues. V was pared by 4 bases and J by 3 bases, with 5 bases of the junction left unmatched. CDR3 in amino acids: CASSTGQGNNQPQHF. For the CDR3, the DNA is TGTGCCAGCAGCACGGGACAGGGCAACAATCAGCCCCAGCATTTT.